This is a list of T cell receptor beta chains from one sample in a study of blood T cell repertoires in COVID-19. TCRdb's copy holds only in-frame clones and misses some; the assay was immunoSEQ multiplex PCR. The sample carries fewer than 15,000 clones, around 82% recorded once. The sequenced sample consisted of peripheral blood. All receptors derive from a human donor in a cohort sampled during active COVID-19. Both conserved end residues are part of each CDR3. D genes are given only for firm matches. The size of a clone is reported for some rows only, either as once, few or many, or as a class for expanded clones.

D gene,clone size,V gene,J gene,CDR3 protein,CDR3 DNA
NA,NA,TRBV5-1,TRBJ2-3,CASSLVVAASTDTQYF,TGCGCCAGCAGCTTGGTGGTAGCGGCTAGCACAGATACGCAGTATTTT
NA,NA,TRBV12-1,TRBJ2-1,CASSFAVAVDEQFF,TGTGCCAGCAGCTTTGCGGTAGCGGTGGATGAGCAGTTCTTC
NA,NA,TRBV29-1,TRBJ2-3,CSVVRSQTTDTQYF,TGCAGCGTTGTGAGGAGTCAGACCACAGATACGCAGTATTTT
NA,NA,TRBV28,TRBJ1-2,CASSVLRRGVKRVDGYTF,TGTGCCAGCAGTGTCCTTAGGAGGGGCGTAAAGCGTGTCGATGGCTACACCTTC
NA,NA,TRBV4-1,TRBJ1-1,CASRNFFMNTEAFF,TGCGCCAGCAGGAACTTCTTCATGAACACTGAAGCTTTCTTT
NA,NA,TRBV5-1,TRBJ1-2,CASSLVPGLNYGYTF,TGCGCCAGCAGCTTGGTCCCCGGACTTAACTATGGCTACACCTTC
NA,NA,TRBV18,TRBJ2-5,CASSPRTGWETQYF,TGTGCCAGCTCACCACGTACAGGATGGGAGACCCAGTACTTC
TRBD2,NA,TRBV28,TRBJ2-3,CASSLGRGGPTDTQYF,TGTGCCAGCAGTTTAGGTCGGGGGGGGCCCACAGATACGCAGTATTTT
NA,NA,TRBV6-5,TRBJ1-1,CASSYRGRDTEAFF,TGTGCCAGCAGTTACAGGGGCAGGGACACTGAAGCTTTCTTT
NA,NA,TRBV29-1,TRBJ1-1,CSVLGEWAFF,TGCAGCGTCCTTGGAGAGTGGGCTTTCTTT
TRBD1,once,TRBV7-9,TRBJ1-1,CASSNRDRVMNTEAFF,TGTGCCAGCAGCAACCGGGACAGAGTAATGAACACTGAAGCTTTCTTT
NA,NA,TRBV7-8,TRBJ2-2,CASSRIAGELFF,TGTGCCAGCAGCCGGATAGCCGGGGAGCTGTTTTTT
TRBD1,NA,TRBV5-1,TRBJ1-1,CASSLEGADTEAFF,TGCGCCAGCAGCCTGGAGGGGGCTGACACTGAAGCTTTCTTT
NA,NA,TRBV7-2,TRBJ1-3,CASSSQVSGNTIYF,TGTGCCAGCAGCTCACAGGTCTCTGGAAACACCATATATTTT
TRBD2,NA,TRBV6-2/TRBV6-3,TRBJ2-4,CASSNSGGEGNIQYF,TGTGCCAGCAGCAATAGCGGGGGGGAAGGAAACATTCAGTACTTC
NA,NA,TRBV6-1,TRBJ1-5,CASSEKRAGTLGDQPQHF,TGTGCCAGCAGTGAAAAAAGGGCCGGGACACTAGGTGATCAGCCCCAGCATTTT
NA,NA,TRBV5-1,TRBJ2-1,CASSLAGNEQFF,TGCGCCAGCAGCTTGGCCGGTAATGAGCAGTTCTTC
TRBD2,NA,TRBV14,TRBJ2-3,CASSQGRGGTDTQYF,TGTGCCAGCAGCCAAGGTCGGGGGGGCACAGATACGCAGTATTTT
TRBD1,once,TRBV7-6,TRBJ1-1,CASSRGQATEAFF,TGTGCCAGCAGCCGGGGACAGGCTACTGAAGCTTTCTTT
NA,NA,TRBV30,TRBJ1-4,CAWSVQRAGEKLFF,TGTGCCTGGAGTGTACAGAGAGCTGGGGAAAAACTGTTTTTT
TRBD2,NA,TRBV10-3,TRBJ2-7,CAIRNSGGDHYEQYF,TGTGCCATCAGAAATAGCGGGGGTGATCACTACGAGCAGTACTTC
NA,few,TRBV7-9,TRBJ1-3,CASSPGTSGNTIYF,TGTGCCAGCAGTCCCGGGACATCTGGAAACACCATATATTTT
NA,once,TRBV19,TRBJ2-7,CASSIRQDAYEQYF,TGTGCCAGTAGTATCCGACAGGACGCCTACGAGCAGTACTTC
NA,NA,TRBV15,TRBJ2-7,CATSPRRRGFDYEQYF,TGTGCCACCAGCCCCCGGCGACGGGGTTTCGACTACGAGCAGTACTTC
NA,NA,TRBV10-3,TRBJ2-5,CAISGGYQETQYF,TGTGCCATCAGTGGCGGCTACCAAGAGACCCAGTACTTC
NA,NA,TRBV6-2/TRBV6-3,TRBJ2-7,CASSPNPVGEQYF,TGTGCCAGCAGCCCAAACCCCGTCGGGGAGCAGTACTTC
TRBD2,NA,TRBV11-2,TRBJ2-7,CASSPLGGGLYEQYF,TGTGCCAGCAGCCCCCTGGGCGGGGGATTATACGAGCAGTACTTC
NA,NA,TRBV7-2,TRBJ2-7,CASSSNIAGEQYF,TGTGCCAGCAGCTCCAATATTGCCGGCGAGCAGTACTTC
NA,NA,TRBV5-4,TRBJ1-1,CATKTLAGPNTEAFF,TGTGCCACCAAAACTTTAGCGGGGCCGAACACTGAAGCTTTCTTT
NA,few,TRBV7-9,TRBJ1-5,CASSHWDTDQPQHF,TGTGCCAGCAGCCACTGGGACACCGATCAGCCCCAGCATTTT
NA,NA,TRBV4-1,TRBJ2-3,CASSPRSGGTDTQYF,TGCGCCAGCAGCCCCCGAAGCGGCGGCACAGATACGCAGTATTTT
TRBD1,NA,TRBV29-1,TRBJ2-1,CSVDYTGTGIDEQFF,TGCAGCGTTGACTACACCGGGACAGGGATCGATGAGCAGTTCTTC
TRBD1,NA,TRBV10-3,TRBJ1-2,CAISVSGGGGGYTF,TGTGCCATCAGTGTTTCAGGGGGAGGTGGTGGCTACACCTTC
NA,NA,TRBV7-2,TRBJ2-7,CASSLDGLTSSYEQYF,TGTGCCAGCAGCTTAGATGGACTGACTAGCTCCTACGAGCAGTACTTC
NA,NA,TRBV19,TRBJ1-5,CASSIGKGAYNQPQHF,TGTGCCAGTAGTATTGGAAAAGGGGCCTACAATCAGCCCCAGCATTTT
TRBD2,NA,TRBV7-2,TRBJ2-5,CASSFSGGLGETQYF,TGTGCCAGCAGCTTTAGCGGGGGCTTAGGAGAGACCCAGTACTTC
NA,NA,TRBV27,TRBJ2-3,CASSFSGTDTQYF,TGTGCCAGCAGTTTTAGCGGCACAGATACGCAGTATTTT
TRBD1,few,TRBV7-9,TRBJ1-2,CASSLGQGVYGYTF,TGTGCCAGCAGCTTGGGACAGGGTGTCTATGGCTACACCTTC
NA,NA,TRBV6-2/TRBV6-3,TRBJ1-5,CASSYVGGGNQPQHF,TGTGCCAGCAGTTACGTTGGGGGGGGCAATCAGCCCCAGCATTTT
NA,NA,TRBV19,TRBJ1-3,CASTEARGSGNTIYF,TGTGCCAGTACCGAAGCCAGGGGCTCTGGAAACACCATATATTTT
TRBD1,NA,TRBV7-2,TRBJ1-5,CASSLGQGYQPQHF,TGTGCCAGCAGCTTGGGACAGGGTTATCAGCCCCAGCATTTT
NA,NA,TRBV5-5,TRBJ2-7,CASSLDNPYEQYF,TGTGCCAGCAGCTTGGACAATCCCTACGAGCAGTACTTC
TRBD1,NA,TRBV19,TRBJ2-3,CASSIHHRQGNSDTQYF,TGTGCCAGTAGTATACACCACCGACAGGGGAATTCAGATACGCAGTATTTT
NA,NA,TRBV6-4,TRBJ2-1,CASPASEEQFF,TGTGCCAGCCCTGCGAGCGAGGAGCAGTTCTTC
TRBD1,NA,TRBV5-1,TRBJ1-1,CASSLGTGRNTEAFF,TGCGCCAGCAGCCTTGGGACAGGGCGGAACACTGAAGCTTTCTTT
NA,NA,TRBV5-1,TRBJ1-4,CASRPLWAQGTEKLFF,TGCGCCAGCAGGCCCTTATGGGCGCAGGGGACTGAAAAACTGTTTTTT
NA,NA,TRBV3-1/TRBV3-2,TRBJ1-3,CASSEDISSGNTIYF,TGTGCCAGCAGTGAGGACATTAGCTCTGGAAACACCATATATTTT
TRBD1,NA,TRBV5-1,TRBJ1-1,CASRIRTGNTEAFF,TGCGCCAGCAGGATAAGGACAGGGAACACTGAAGCTTTCTTT
NA,NA,TRBV29-1,TRBJ2-2,CSVVGANTGELFF,TGCAGCGTTGTCGGGGCGAACACCGGGGAGCTGTTTTTT
TRBD1,NA,TRBV4-3,TRBJ2-3,CASSPTLTGGPQDTQYF,TGCGCCAGCAGCCCGACATTGACAGGGGGACCACAAGATACGCAGTATTTT
TRBD1,few,TRBV6-6,TRBJ1-1,CASSTKPGQGPTEAFF,TGTGCCAGCAGCACTAAACCTGGACAGGGTCCCACTGAAGCTTTCTTT
NA,NA,TRBV19,TRBJ2-7,CASSTYLQGRVYEQYF,TGTGCCAGTAGTACGTATCTACAGGGTAGGGTCTACGAGCAGTACTTC
NA,NA,TRBV5-1,TRBJ2-5,CASSSRPFQEETQYF,TGCGCCAGCAGCTCCCGGCCATTTCAGGAAGAGACCCAGTACTTC
NA,NA,TRBV6-2/TRBV6-3,TRBJ2-1,CASSYPLQGIDEQFF,TGTGCCAGCAGTTACCCCCTGCAGGGGATCGATGAGCAGTTCTTC
NA,NA,TRBV28,TRBJ1-2,CASRPPGYVGYTF,TGTGCCAGCAGACCACCAGGTTATGTTGGCTACACCTTC
NA,NA,TRBV19,TRBJ2-1,CASSGLPSSYNEQFF,TGTGCCAGTAGTGGACTCCCGAGCTCCTACAATGAGCAGTTCTTC
NA,NA,TRBV7-2,TRBJ2-3,CASSLAEGTDTQYF,TGTGCCAGCAGCTTAGCGGAGGGAACAGATACGCAGTATTTT